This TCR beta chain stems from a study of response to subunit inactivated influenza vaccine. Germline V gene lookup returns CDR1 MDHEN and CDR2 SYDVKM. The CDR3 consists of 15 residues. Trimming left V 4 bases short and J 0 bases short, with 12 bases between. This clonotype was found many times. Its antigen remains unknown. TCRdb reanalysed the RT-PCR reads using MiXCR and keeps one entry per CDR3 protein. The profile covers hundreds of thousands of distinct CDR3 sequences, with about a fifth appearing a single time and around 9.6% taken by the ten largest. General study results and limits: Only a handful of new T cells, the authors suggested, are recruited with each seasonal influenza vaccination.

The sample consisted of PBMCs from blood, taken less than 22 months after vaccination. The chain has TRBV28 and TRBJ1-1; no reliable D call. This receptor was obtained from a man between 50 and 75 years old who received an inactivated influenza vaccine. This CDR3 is CASSSFMTVNTEAFF. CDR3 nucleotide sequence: TGTGCCAGCAGTTCATTTATGACGGTGAACACTGAAGCTTTCTTT.